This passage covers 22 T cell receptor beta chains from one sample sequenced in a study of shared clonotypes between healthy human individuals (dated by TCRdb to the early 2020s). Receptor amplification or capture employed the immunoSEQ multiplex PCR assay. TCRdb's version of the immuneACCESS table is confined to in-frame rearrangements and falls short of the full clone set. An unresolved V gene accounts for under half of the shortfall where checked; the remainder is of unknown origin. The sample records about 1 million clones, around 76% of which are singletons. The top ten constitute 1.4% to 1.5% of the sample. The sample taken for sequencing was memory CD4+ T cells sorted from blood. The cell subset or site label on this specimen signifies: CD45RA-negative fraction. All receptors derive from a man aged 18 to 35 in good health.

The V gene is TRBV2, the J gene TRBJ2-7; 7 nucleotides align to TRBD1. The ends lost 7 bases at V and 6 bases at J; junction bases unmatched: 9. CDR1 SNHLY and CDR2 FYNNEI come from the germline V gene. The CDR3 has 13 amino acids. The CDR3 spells CASKSQGIGEQYF. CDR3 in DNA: TGTGCCAGCAAATCACAGGGGATCGGCGAGCAGTACTTC.

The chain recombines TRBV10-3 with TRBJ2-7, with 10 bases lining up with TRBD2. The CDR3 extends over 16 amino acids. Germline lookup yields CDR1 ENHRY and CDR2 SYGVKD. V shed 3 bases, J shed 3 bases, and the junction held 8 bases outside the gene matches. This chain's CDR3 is CAISDLVAGGFYEQYF. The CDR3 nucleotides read TGTGCCATCAGTGATTTAGTAGCGGGGGGATTCTACGAGCAGTACTTC.

The CDR3 sequence is CASSDRERYTF. CDR3 DNA: TGTGCCAGCAGTGACAGGGAACGCTACACCTTC. The rearrangement uses TRBV28 and TRBJ1-2; 7 nucleotides match TRBD1. Germline CDR1 MDHEN, CDR2 SYDVKM. J lost 9 bases, V lost 5 bases, and 3 bases had no gene match. The CDR3 has 11 amino acids.

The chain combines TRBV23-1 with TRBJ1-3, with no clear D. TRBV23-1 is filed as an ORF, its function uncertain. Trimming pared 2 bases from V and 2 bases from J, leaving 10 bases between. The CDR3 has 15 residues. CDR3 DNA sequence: TGCGCCAGCAGTCAAGGGCAGTTAGCTGGAAACACCATATATTTT. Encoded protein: CASSQGQLAGNTIYF.

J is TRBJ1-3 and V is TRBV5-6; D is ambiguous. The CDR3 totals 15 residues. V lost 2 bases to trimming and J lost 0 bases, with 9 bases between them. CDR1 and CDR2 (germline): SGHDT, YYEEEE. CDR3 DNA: TGTGCCAGCAGCTTTCAGTCGAGCTCTGGAAACACCATATATTTT. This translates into CASSFQSSSGNTIYF.

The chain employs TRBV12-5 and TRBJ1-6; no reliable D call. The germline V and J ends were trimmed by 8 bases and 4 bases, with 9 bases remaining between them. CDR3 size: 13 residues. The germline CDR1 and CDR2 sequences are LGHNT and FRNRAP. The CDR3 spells CASKSVYNSPLHF. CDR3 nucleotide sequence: TGTGCTAGTAAGTCAGTATATAATTCACCCCTCCACTTT.

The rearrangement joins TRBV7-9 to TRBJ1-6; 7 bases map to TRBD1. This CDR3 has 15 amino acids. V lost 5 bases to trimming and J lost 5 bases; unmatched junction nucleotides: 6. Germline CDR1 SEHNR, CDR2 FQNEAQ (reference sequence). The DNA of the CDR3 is TGTGCCAGCAGCCCTCGGGACAGAGATAATTCACCCCTCCACTTT. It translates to CASSPRDRDNSPLHF.

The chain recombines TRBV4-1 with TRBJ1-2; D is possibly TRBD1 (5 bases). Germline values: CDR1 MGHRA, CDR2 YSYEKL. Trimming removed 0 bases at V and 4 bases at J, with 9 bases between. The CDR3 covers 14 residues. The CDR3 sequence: CASSQEEGLYGYTF. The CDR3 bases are TGCGCCAGCAGCCAAGAGGAGGGACTCTATGGCTACACCTTC.

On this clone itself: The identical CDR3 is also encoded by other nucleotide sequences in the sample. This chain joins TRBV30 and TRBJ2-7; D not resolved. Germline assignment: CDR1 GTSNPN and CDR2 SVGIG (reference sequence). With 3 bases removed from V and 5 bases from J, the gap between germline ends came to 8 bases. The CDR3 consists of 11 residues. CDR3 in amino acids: CAWSNRDEQYF. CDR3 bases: TGTGCCTGGAGCAATAGAGACGAGCAGTACTTC.

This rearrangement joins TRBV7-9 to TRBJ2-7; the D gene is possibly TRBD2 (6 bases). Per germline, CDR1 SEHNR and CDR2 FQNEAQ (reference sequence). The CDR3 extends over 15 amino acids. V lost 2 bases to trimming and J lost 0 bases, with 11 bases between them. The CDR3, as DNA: TGTGCCAGCAGCTTATACGGTAGCGGCTCCTACGAGCAGTACTTC. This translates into CASSLYGSGSYEQYF.

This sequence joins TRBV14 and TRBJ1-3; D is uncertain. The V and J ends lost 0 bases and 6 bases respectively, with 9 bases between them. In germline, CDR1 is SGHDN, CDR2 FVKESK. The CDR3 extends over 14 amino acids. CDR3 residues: CASSQEPGLNTIYF. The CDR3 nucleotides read TGTGCCAGCAGCCAAGAACCAGGCCTAAACACCATATATTTT.

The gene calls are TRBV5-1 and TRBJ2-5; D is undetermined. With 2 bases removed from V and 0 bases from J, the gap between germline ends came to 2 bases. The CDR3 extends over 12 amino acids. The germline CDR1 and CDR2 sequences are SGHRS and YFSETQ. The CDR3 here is CASSLHQETQYF. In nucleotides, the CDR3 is TGCGCCAGCAGCTTACACCAAGAGACCCAGTACTTC. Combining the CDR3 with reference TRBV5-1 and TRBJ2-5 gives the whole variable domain KAGVTQTPRYLIKTRGQQVTLSCSPISGHRSVSWYQQTPGQGLQFLFEYFSETQRNKGNFPGRFSGRQFSNSRSEMNVSTLELGDSALYLCASSLHQETQYFGPGTRLLVL.

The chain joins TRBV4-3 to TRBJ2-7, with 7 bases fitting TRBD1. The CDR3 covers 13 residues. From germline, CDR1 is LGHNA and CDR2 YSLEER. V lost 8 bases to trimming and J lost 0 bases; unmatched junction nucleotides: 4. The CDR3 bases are TGCGCCAGCCCCCGGGACAGCTCCTACGAGCAGTACTTC. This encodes CASPRDSSYEQYF.

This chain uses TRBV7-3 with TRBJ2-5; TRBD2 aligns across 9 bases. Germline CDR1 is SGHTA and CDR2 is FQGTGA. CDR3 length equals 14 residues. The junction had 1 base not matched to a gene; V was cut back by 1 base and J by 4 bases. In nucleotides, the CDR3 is TGTGCCAGCAGCTTAAGTAGCGGGGGAGAGACCCAGTACTTC. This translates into CASSLSSGGETQYF.

CDR3: CASSILAGPYEQYF. The CDR3, as DNA: TGTGCCAGCAGTATCCTTGCGGGCCCCTACGAGCAGTACTTC. This chain joins TRBV5-8 and TRBJ2-7; TRBD2 might be the D (5 bases). This CDR3 has 14 amino acids. Germline-derived CDR1 and CDR2 are SGHTS and YDEGEE. Trimming took 5 bases from V and 2 from J, leaving 14 bases between them.

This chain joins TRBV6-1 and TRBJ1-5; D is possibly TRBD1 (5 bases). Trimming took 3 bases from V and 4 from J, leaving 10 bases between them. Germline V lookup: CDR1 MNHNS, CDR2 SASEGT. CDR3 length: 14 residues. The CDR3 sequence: CASSEIRGNQPQHF. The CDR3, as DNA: TGTGCCAGCAGTGAGATCCGGGGGAATCAGCCCCAGCATTTT.

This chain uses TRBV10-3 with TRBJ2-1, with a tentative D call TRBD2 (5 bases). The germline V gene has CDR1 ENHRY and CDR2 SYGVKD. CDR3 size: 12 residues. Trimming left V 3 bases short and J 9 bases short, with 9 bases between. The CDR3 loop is CAISDRTSEQFF. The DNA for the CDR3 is TGTGCCATCAGTGACCGGACTTCTGAGCAGTTCTTC.

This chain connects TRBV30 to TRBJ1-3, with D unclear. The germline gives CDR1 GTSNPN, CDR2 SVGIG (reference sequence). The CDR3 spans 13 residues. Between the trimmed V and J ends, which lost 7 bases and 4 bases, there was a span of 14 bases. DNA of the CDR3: TGTGCCTTCCGGCAAGGCGGCGGAAACACCATATATTTT. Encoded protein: CAFRQGGGNTIYF.

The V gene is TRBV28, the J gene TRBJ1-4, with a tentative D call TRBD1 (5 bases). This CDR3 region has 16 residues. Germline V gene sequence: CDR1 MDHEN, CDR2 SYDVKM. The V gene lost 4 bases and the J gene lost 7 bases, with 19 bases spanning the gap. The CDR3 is CASSSTHGTRGEKLFF. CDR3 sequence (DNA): TGTGCCAGCAGTTCAACCCACGGAACGAGGGGTGAAAAACTGTTTTTT.

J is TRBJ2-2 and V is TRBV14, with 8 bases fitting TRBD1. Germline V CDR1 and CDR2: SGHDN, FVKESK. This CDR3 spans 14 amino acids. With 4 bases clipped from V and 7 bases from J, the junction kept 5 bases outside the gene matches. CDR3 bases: TGTGCCAGCAGCCCGGGACAGGTGAACGGGGAGCTGTTTTTT. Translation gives CASSPGQVNGELFF. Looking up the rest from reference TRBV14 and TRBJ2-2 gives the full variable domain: EAGVTQFPSHSVIEKGQTVTLRCDPISGHDNLYWYRRVMGKEIKFLLHFVKESKQDESGMPNNRFLAERTGGTYSTLKVQPAELEDSGVYFCASSPGQVNGELFFGEGSRLTVL.

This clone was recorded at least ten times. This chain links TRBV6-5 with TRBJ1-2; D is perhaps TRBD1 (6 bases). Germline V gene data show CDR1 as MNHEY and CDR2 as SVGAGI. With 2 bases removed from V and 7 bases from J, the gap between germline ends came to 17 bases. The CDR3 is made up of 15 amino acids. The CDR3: CASSYGIGAGAGYTF. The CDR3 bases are TGTGCCAGCAGTTACGGGATTGGGGCAGGGGCTGGCTACACCTTC.

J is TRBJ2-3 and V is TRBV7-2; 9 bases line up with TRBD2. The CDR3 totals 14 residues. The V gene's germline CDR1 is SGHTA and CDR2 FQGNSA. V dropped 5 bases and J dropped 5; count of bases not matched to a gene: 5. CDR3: CASSPRGGKDTQYF. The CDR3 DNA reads TGTGCCAGCAGCCCGCGGGGGGGCAAAGATACGCAGTATTTT.